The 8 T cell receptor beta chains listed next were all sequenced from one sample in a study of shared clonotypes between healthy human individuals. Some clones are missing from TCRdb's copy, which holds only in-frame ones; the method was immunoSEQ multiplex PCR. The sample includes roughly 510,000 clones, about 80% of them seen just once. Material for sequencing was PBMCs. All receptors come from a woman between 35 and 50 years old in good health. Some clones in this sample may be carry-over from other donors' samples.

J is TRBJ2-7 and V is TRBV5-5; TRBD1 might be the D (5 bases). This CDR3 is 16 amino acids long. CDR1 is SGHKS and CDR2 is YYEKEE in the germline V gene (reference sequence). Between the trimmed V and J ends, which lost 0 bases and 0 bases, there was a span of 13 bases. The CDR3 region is CASSLVQGLPSYEQYF. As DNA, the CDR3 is TGTGCCAGCAGCTTGGTTCAGGGATTACCCTCCTACGAGCAGTACTTC.

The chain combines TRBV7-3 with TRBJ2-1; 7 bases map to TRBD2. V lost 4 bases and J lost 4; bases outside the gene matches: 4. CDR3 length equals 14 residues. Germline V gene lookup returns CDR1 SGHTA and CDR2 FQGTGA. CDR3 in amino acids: CASSSGTNYNEQFF. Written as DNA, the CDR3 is TGTGCCAGCAGCTCTGGGACTAATTACAATGAGCAGTTCTTC.

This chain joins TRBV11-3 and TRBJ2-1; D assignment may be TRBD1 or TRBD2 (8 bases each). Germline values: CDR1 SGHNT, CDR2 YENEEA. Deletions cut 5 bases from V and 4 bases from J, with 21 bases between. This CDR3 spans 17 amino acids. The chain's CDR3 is CASSPQGGVAGYNEQFF. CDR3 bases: TGTGCCAGCAGCCCACAGGGGGGAGTAGCGGGGTACAATGAGCAGTTCTTC.

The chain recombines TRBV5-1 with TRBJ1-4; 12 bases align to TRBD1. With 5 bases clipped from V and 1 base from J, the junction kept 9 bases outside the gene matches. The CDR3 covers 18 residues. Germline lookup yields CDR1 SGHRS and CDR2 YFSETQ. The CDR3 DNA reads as TGCGCCAGCAGACCCGGGACAGGGGGCTCGGGAACTAATGAAAAACTGTTTTTT. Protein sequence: CASRPGTGGSGTNEKLFF. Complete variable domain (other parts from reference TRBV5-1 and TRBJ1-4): KAGVTQTPRYLIKTRGQQVTLSCSPISGHRSVSWYQQTPGQGLQFLFEYFSETQRNKGNFPGRFSGRQFSNSRSEMNVSTLELGDSALYLCASRPGTGGSGTNEKLFFGSGTQLSVL.

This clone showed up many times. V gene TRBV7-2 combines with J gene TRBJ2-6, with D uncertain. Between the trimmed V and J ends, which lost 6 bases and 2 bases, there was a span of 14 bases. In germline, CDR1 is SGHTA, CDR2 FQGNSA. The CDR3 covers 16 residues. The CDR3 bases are TGTGCCAGCAGGTTACTAAGGTCTACTGGGGCCAACGTCCTGACTTTC. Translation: CASRLLRSTGANVLTF.

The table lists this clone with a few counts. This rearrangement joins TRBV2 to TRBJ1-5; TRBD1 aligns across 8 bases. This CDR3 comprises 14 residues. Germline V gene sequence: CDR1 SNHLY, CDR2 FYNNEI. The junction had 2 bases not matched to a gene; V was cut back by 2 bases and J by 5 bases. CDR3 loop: CASSEQGAHQPQHF. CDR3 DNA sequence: TGTGCCAGCAGTGAACAGGGGGCCCATCAGCCCCAGCATTTT.

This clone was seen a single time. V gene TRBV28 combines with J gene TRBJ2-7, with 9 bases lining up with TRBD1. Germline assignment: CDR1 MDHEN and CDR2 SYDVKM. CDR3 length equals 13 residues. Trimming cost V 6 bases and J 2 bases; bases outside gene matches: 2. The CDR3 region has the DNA TGTGCCAGCAGACAGGGGGCAACCTACGAGCAGTACTTC. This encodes CASRQGATYEQYF.

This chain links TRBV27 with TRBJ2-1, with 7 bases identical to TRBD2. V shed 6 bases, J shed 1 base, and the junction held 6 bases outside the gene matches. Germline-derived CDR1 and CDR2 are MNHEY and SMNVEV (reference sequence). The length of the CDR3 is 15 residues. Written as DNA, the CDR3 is TGTGCCAGCAGCCTCGGGGGGAGTTCCTACAATGAGCAGTTCTTC. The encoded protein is CASSLGGSSYNEQFF.